This T cell receptor beta chain was sequenced in a study of Graves' ophthalmopathy and Graves' hyperthyroidism. For repertoire sequencing, the TCR beta CDR3 regions were amplified from RNA transcripts. A first-round RT-PCR used HTBI primers, followed by a second-round multiplex PCR. MiXCR, run by TCRdb on the multiplex PCR reads, gives a single entry per CDR3 protein. The table has about 620,000 distinct CDR3 sequences, 22% seen once; the top ten hold around 6.9%. What supplied the PBMCs was roughly 10 ml of fresh peripheral blood. V shed 0 bases and J 0 bases; nucleotides not matched to a gene: 5. The CDR3 consists of 19 residues. Germline V lookup: CDR1 SGHTA, CDR2 FQGTGA.

The sample was peripheral blood. The sequence was collected from a woman aged 18-29 years with stable Graves' hyperthyroidism. Some clones in this sample may be carry-over from other donors' samples. The chain carries TRBV7-3 and TRBJ2-6, with 10 bases that match TRBD1. The chain's CDR3 is CASSLTGDRGPSGANVLTF. The CDR3, as DNA: TGTGCCAGCAGCTTAACAGGGGACAGGGGCCCCTCTGGGGCCAACGTCCTGACTTTC.